Listed below are T cell receptor beta chains from one sample, sequenced in a study of radiotherapy plus CTLA-4 blockade in lung cancer. Using immunoSEQ multiplex PCR, the repertoire was profiled, and TCRdb retains in-frame clones only, with some absent. The profile covers about 77,000 clones, with over 65% appearing a single time and more than 7.5% taken by the ten largest. The source material was peripheral blood, sampled from a patient treated with radiotherapy plus ipilimumab. The origin of the receptors is a human donor with non-small cell lung cancer whose response to radiotherapy plus ipilimumab could not be evaluated. The CDR3 runs from the conserved cysteine through the conserved F or W. The order of the fields is J gene, CDR3 length, clone size, V gene, D gene, CDR3 protein, CDR3 DNA. The D gene is left open where the match is weak. Expanded clones are given a class, and other clones once, few, many or no size at all.

>TRBJ1-6|16|NA|TRBV30|NA
CAWSPKERGVGSPLHF
TGTGCCTGGAGTCCTAAAGAACGGGGAGTTGGGTCACCCCTCCACTTT
>TRBJ1-6|16|NA|TRBV9|NA
CASSVDQDSYNSPLHF
TGTGCCAGCAGCGTAGACCAGGACTCCTATAATTCACCCCTCCACTTT
>TRBJ2-1|13|NA|TRBV6-1|TRBD1
CANVIGTDNEQFF
TGTGCCAACGTAATCGGGACAGACAATGAGCAGTTCTTC
>TRBJ2-3|16|NA|TRBV7-2|TRBD2
CASSLAGGAPGDTQYF
TGTGCCAGCAGCCTAGCGGGGGGGGCACCTGGGGATACGCAGTATTTT
>TRBJ1-6|13|NA|TRBV30|TRBD1
CAWSTGNNSPLHF
TGTGCCTGGTCGACAGGGAACAATTCACCCCTCCACTTT
>TRBJ1-2|14|NA|TRBV7-2|TRBD1
CASSLDSRGLGYTF
TGTGCCAGCAGCTTAGACAGCAGGGGGCTCGGCTACACCTTC
>TRBJ2-2|18|NA|TRBV19|TRBD2
CASNILAGGRGGTGELFF
TGTGCCAGTAATATCCTAGCGGGGGGGAGAGGAGGCACCGGGGAGCTGTTTTTT
>TRBJ1-2|17|NA|TRBV4-1|TRBD1
CASSYNPGQVGNYGYTF
TGCGCCAGCAGCTATAATCCCGGACAGGTTGGTAACTATGGCTACACCTTC
>TRBJ2-1|13|NA|TRBV7-6|TRBD2
CASSSGIGNEQFF
TGTGCCAGTTCTAGCGGGATCGGCAATGAGCAGTTCTTC
>TRBJ1-6|13|NA|TRBV30|NA
CAFRDIYNSPLHF
TGTGCCTTCCGGGACATATATAATTCACCCCTCCACTTT
>TRBJ1-2|15|NA|TRBV5-4|NA
CASSLAGLYNYGYTF
TGTGCCAGCAGCTTGGCTGGACTCTATAACTATGGCTACACCTTC
>TRBJ1-5|15|NA|TRBV7-7|NA
CASSLYSQAGQPQHF
TGTGCCAGCAGCTTATACAGCCAAGCAGGGCAGCCCCAGCATTTT
>TRBJ2-7|18|few|TRBV5-1|NA
CASSLAAGEDARGGEQYF
TGCGCCAGCAGCTTGGCAGCAGGGGAGGACGCGCGGGGAGGGGAGCAGTACTTC
>TRBJ2-7|15|NA|TRBV11-3|NA
CASSLRLANPTEQYF
TGTGCCAGCAGCCTACGACTTGCAAACCCCACCGAGCAGTACTTC
>TRBJ1-1|15|NA|TRBV4-2|NA
CASSQDRGPNTEAFF
TGTGCCAGCAGCCAAGATAGAGGTCCCAACACTGAAGCTTTCTTT
>TRBJ1-2|14|few|TRBV10-3|NA
CAISGGGANYGYTF
TGTGCCATCAGTGGAGGGGGTGCTAACTATGGCTACACCTTC
>TRBJ2-1|13|NA|TRBV1|NA
CTSITTPYNEQFF
TGCACCAGCATCACTACCCCCTACAATGAGCAGTTCTTC
>TRBJ2-7|15|NA|TRBV6-1|NA
CASSASRDTYYEQYF
TGTGCCAGCAGTGCTTCCCGGGACACTTACTACGAGCAGTACTTC
>TRBJ2-3|17|NA|TRBV29-1|TRBD1
CSVEDQFGTGITDTQYF
TGCAGCGTTGAAGATCAGTTCGGGACAGGGATCACAGATACGCAGTATTTT
>TRBJ1-2|13|NA|TRBV15|NA
CAAAPAGEYGYTF
TGTGCCGCCGCCCCTGCAGGGGAGTATGGCTACACCTTC
>TRBJ1-5|15|once|TRBV5-6|NA
CASSPNDRSNQPQHF
TGTGCCAGCAGCCCTAATGACAGGAGCAATCAGCCCCAGCATTTT
>TRBJ1-1|14|NA|TRBV19|NA
CASRPGQLNTEAFF
TGTGCCAGTAGGCCTGGACAGTTGAACACTGAAGCTTTCTTT
>TRBJ2-7|13|NA|TRBV7-3|NA
CASSSGSSYEQYF
TGTGCCAGCAGCAGTGGGAGCTCCTACGAGCAGTACTTC
>TRBJ2-5|15|NA|TRBV2|TRBD1
CASSEPRTGGETQYF
TGTGCCAGCAGTGAACCACGGACAGGGGGAGAGACCCAGTACTTC
>TRBJ1-1|18|NA|TRBV18|TRBD1
CASSRQYDTGGQGTEAFF
TGTGCCAGCTCCCGACAATATGATACAGGGGGCCAAGGCACTGAAGCTTTCTTT
>TRBJ2-5|13|NA|TRBV29-1|TRBD2
CSASGGAAQTQYF
TGCAGCGCGAGCGGGGGGGCCGCCCAGACCCAGTACTTC
>TRBJ2-7|14|few|TRBV11-3|TRBD2
CASSLRGALAEQYF
TGTGCCAGCAGCTTGCGGGGGGCGCTGGCCGAGCAGTACTTC
>TRBJ2-5|15|NA|TRBV5-4|TRBD2
CASAPAAGVAETQYF
TGTGCCAGCGCCCCGGCGGCGGGAGTAGCAGAGACCCAGTACTTC
>TRBJ2-7|14|NA|TRBV7-3|TRBD1
CASSLTQGVGEQYF
TGTGCCAGCAGCTTAACTCAGGGGGTTGGCGAGCAGTACTTC
>TRBJ1-2|15|NA|TRBV18|TRBD1
CASSPVDRGSEGYTF
TGTGCCAGCTCACCGGTTGACAGGGGAAGTGAGGGCTACACCTTC
>TRBJ1-2|13|few|TRBV6-5|NA
CASSLLAGYGYTF
TGTGCCAGCAGCCTACTAGCGGGCTATGGCTACACCTTC
>TRBJ2-5|12|NA|TRBV5-4|NA
CASSSGGETQYF
TGTGCCAGCAGCTCCGGCGGGGAGACCCAGTACTTC
>TRBJ1-4|14|NA|TRBV18|NA
CASSPGGSGEKLFF
TGTGCCAGCTCACCAGGAGGGTCGGGGGAAAAACTGTTTTTT